Presented here are 32 T cell receptor beta chains from one specimen sequenced in a study of blood T cells in healthy people across ages. The second PCR ran roughly 6 to 11 cycles with a sample-barcoded 5' primer and J-beta primers. TCRdb reprocessed the 5' RACE reads with MiXCR, giving one entry per CDR3 protein. The sample comprises around 800,000 distinct CDR3 sequences, 25% to 30% of which are singletons, and roughly 3.1% rests with the top ten. The data were also submitted as part of a second study, on T cells of mothers and their children.

Sequencing was done on a sample of blood. These receptors were collected from a boy aged 5-17 years in good health.

Turning to this clonotype: An end of the junction does not agree with germline; a read error may underlie this. The chain has TRBV3-1 and TRBJ1-1, with D perhaps TRBD1 (5 bases). The CDR3 is 11 residues long. The germline CDR1 and CDR2 sequences are LGHDT and YNNKEL (reference sequence). The CDR3 loop reads CASSQGRGGIF. For the CDR3, the DNA is TGTGCCAGCAGCCAAGGACGGGGGGGGATCTTT.

In this sample, this clonotype turned up a few times. CDR3 coding DNA: TGTGCCAGCAGCCAAGGAGGGGGGGGGCAGTTCAATGAGCAGTTCTTC. It codes for CASSQGGGGQFNEQFF. The chain carries TRBV4-2 and TRBJ2-1, with D perhaps matching TRBD2 (7 bases). The CDR3 extends over 16 amino acids. Trimming left V 1 base short and J 6 bases short, with 16 bases between. The germline V gene encodes CDR1 LGHNA and CDR2 YNFKEQ.

V usage is TRBV20-1 and J usage is TRBJ1-2, with D hard to call. Trimming stripped 3 bases from V and 3 bases from J, with 11 bases between. The length of the CDR3 is 13 residues. The V gene's germline CDR1 is DFQATT and CDR2 SNEGSKA (reference sequence). The CDR3 DNA is TGCAGTGCTAGGGTCTGGCAGTACTATGGCTACACCTTC. This gives the protein CSARVWQYYGYTF.

This chain joins TRBV5-1 and TRBJ1-4; D ambiguous. The CDR3 runs 13 residues. With 6 bases removed from V and 0 bases from J, the gap between germline ends came to 6 bases. Germline CDR1 and CDR2: SGHRS and YFSETQ. The CDR3 region has the DNA TGCGCCAGCAAACCTGCAACTAATGAAAAACTGTTTTTT. It codes for CASKPATNEKLFF.

In its sample, this clonotype was seen a few times. The chain joins TRBV12-3 or TRBV12-4 to TRBJ2-1; D is uncertain. The J call could be wrong; TRBJ2-5 is a better fit for the DNA end. The CDR3 length is 13 residues. The CDR3 DNA is TGTGCCAGCTCCCTCATCGGTCTAGAGACCCAGTACTTC. Its protein is CASSLIGLETQYF.

The CDR3, as DNA: TGTGCCAGCAGCCCAAAAGAGACGTCGCCCCTCGGAACCGGGGAGCTGTTTTTT. Its translation is CASSPKETSPLGTGELFF. The chain joins TRBV4-2 to TRBJ2-2; D not certain. This CDR3 has 18 amino acids. Per the germline V gene, CDR1 is LGHNA and CDR2 is YNFKEQ. V lost 4 bases and J 5 bases, leaving 23 bases between the germline ends.

The rearrangement links TRBV10-3 to TRBJ2-6; D may correspond to TRBD1 or TRBD2 (5 bases each). Trimming pared 9 bases from V and 0 bases from J, leaving 18 bases between. Germline lookup yields CDR1 ENHRY and CDR2 SYGVKD. The CDR3 extends over 17 amino acids. The CDR3 bases are TGTGCCATACGGCGGGCACAGGCGCGCTCTGGGGCCAACGTCCTGACTTTC. Protein: CAIRRAQARSGANVLTF.

This clonotype was recorded a few times. This sequence joins TRBV12-3 or TRBV12-4 and TRBJ2-2, with D unclear. The length of the CDR3 is 16 residues. Trimming removed 6 bases at V and 6 bases at J, with 20 bases between. CDR3 sequence reads: CASRPRQRAKAGELFF. The DNA of the CDR3 is TGTGCCAGCAGGCCGAGGCAGCGCGCCAAGGCCGGGGAGCTGTTTTTT.

The rearrangement links TRBV29-1 to TRBJ1-1; the D is unclear. Germline assignment: CDR1 SQVTM and CDR2 ANQGSEA. This CDR3 is 13 amino acids long. V lost 3 bases, J lost 0 bases, and 8 bases lay in between. CDR3 sequence reads: CSVDSRVNTEAFF. The CDR3, as DNA: TGCAGCGTTGATAGCAGAGTGAACACTGAAGCTTTCTTT.

This clonotype was picked up a small number of times. The chain couples TRBV5-1 to TRBJ1-1; maybe TRBD1 (5 bases). The CDR3 has 15 amino acids. Trimming left V 4 bases short and J 1 base short, with 14 bases between. Germline CDR1 and CDR2: SGHRS and YFSETQ. The CDR3: CASSPDSFPNTEAFF. CDR3 DNA: TGCGCCAGCAGCCCCGACAGTTTCCCGAACACTGAAGCTTTCTTT.

This rearrangement joins TRBV7-6 to TRBJ2-2, with 7 bases that match TRBD1. V was pared by 5 bases and J by 6 bases, with 12 bases of the junction left unmatched. The CDR3 has 16 amino acids. The germline CDR1 and CDR2 sequences are SGHVS and FNYEAQ. CDR3 in DNA: TGTGCCAGCAGCCGGTACCAGGGACAGCCCCCCGGGGAGCTGTTTTTT. It is translated as CASSRYQGQPPGELFF.

This clonotype was counted a single time. The CDR3 DNA reads as TGTGCCAGTAGTATGGGCACGCTACTTTACAATGAGCAGTTCTTC. This sequence encodes CASSMGTLLYNEQFF. The chain uses TRBV19 and TRBJ2-7; D not certain. The end of the DNA fits TRBJ2-1 better, so the J call may be wrong. CDR3 length: 15 amino acids. CDR1 and CDR2 (germline): LNHDA, SQIVND (reference sequence).

This chain uses TRBV29-1 with TRBJ2-3; D gene ambiguous. The CDR3 consists of 13 residues. Germline lookup yields CDR1 SQVTM and CDR2 ANQGSEA. V was pared by 3 bases and J by 6 bases, with 13 bases between. CDR3 bases: TGCAGCGTTGATGATTTCCGTGGGGATACGCAGTATTTT. As protein: CSVDDFRGDTQYF.

CDR3 bases: TGTGCCATCAATAACGGGGGGCTGGAGACCCAGTACTTC. Its translation: CAINNGGLETQYF. The rearrangement joins TRBV10-3 to TRBJ2-5, with TRBD2 as a possible D gene (7 bases). This CDR3 has 13 residues. V was shortened by 7 bases and J by 5 bases, with 14 bases between the two germline ends. The V gene's germline CDR1 is ENHRY and CDR2 SYGVKD.

The sample holds a few counts of this clonotype. The chain carries TRBV5-1 and TRBJ2-5, with 9 bases identical to TRBD1. CDR3 length equals 12 residues. V trimming: 7 bases; J trimming: 5 bases; junction bases outside the gene matches: 3. The germline gives CDR1 SGHRS, CDR2 YFSETQ. In DNA form, the CDR3 reads TGCGCCAGCGGACAGGGGCGGGAGACCCAGTACTTC. Translation gives CASGQGRETQYF. The full variable domain, rest sourced from reference TRBV5-1 and TRBJ2-5, is KAGVTQTPRYLIKTRGQQVTLSCSPISGHRSVSWYQQTPGQGLQFLFEYFSETQRNKGNFPGRFSGRQFSNSRSEMNVSTLELGDSALYLCASGQGRETQYFGPGTRLLVL.

This clonotype was recorded a few times. A read error may produce the germline difference seen at one junction end. The chain uses TRBV12-3 or TRBV12-4 and TRBJ2-4; 7 positions match TRBD1. The CDR3 is made up of 14 amino acids. CDR3 coding DNA: TGCGCCAGCAGCTTAACGGACAGGAAAAACATTCAGTACTTC. Translation gives CASSLTDRKNIQYF.

In this sample, this clonotype turned up a few times. The V call is TRBV20-1, the J call TRBJ1-1; 7 bases agree with TRBD1. The V gene's germline CDR1 is DFQATT and CDR2 SNEGSKA (reference sequence). The CDR3 runs to 16 residues. Trimming at V came to 0 bases and at J to 4 bases, leaving 11 bases not matched to a gene. CDR3 coding DNA: TGCAGTGCTAGAGATCTTCAGGGGGAGGGTGGCACTGAAGCTTTCTTT. Amino acids: CSARDLQGEGGTEAFF.

The chain employs TRBV29-1 and TRBJ1-3; no clear D gene. Per germline, CDR1 SQVTM and CDR2 ANQGSEA. V was pared by 1 base and J by 0 bases, with 22 bases between. The CDR3 has 19 amino acids. DNA of the CDR3: TGCAGCGTTGAAGCCTCCCTACGGCAGCCACTATTCTCTGGAAACACCATATATTTT. It codes for CSVEASLRQPLFSGNTIYF. Based on the CDR3 plus reference TRBV29-1 and TRBJ1-3, the full variable domain is SAVISQKPSRDICQRGTSLTIQCQVDSQVTMMFWYRQQPGQSLTLIATANQGSEATYESGFVIDKFPISRPNLTFSTLTVSNMSPEDSSIYLCSVEASLRQPLFSGNTIYFGEGSWLTVV.

This sequence joins TRBV12-3 or TRBV12-4 and TRBJ2-7; TRBD1 matches at 7 bases. This CDR3 is built from 15 residues. J gave up 5 bases and V 3 bases, and 10 bases lay outside the gene matches. For the CDR3, the DNA is TGTGCCAGCAGTTTTTCCGGGACAGTCCCCAACGAGCAGTACTTC. This encodes CASSFSGTVPNEQYF.

This rearrangement joins TRBV5-1 to TRBJ2-5; D gene ambiguous. V lost 0 bases and J 5 bases, leaving 14 bases between the germline ends. Germline V CDR1 and CDR2: SGHRS, YFSETQ. The CDR3 has 15 residues. Here the CDR3 DNA reads TGCGCCAGCAGCTTGGTCCCAGCAAATAAGGAGACCCAGTACTTC. Translated: CASSLVPANKETQYF.

V usage is TRBV14 and J usage is TRBJ1-2; a weak D match, TRBD1 (6 bases). The V gene's germline CDR1 is SGHDN and CDR2 FVKESK. Trimming removed 3 bases at V and 3 bases at J, with 14 bases between. This CDR3 is 15 amino acids long. DNA of the CDR3: TGTGCCAGCAGCCACCCGCAGGGGTTCCACTATGGCTACACCTTC. It is translated as CASSHPQGFHYGYTF. Complete variable domain (other parts from reference TRBV14 and TRBJ1-2): EAGVTQFPSHSVIEKGQTVTLRCDPISGHDNLYWYRRVMGKEIKFLLHFVKESKQDESGMPNNRFLAERTGGTYSTLKVQPAELEDSGVYFCASSHPQGFHYGYTFGSGTRLTVV.

The sample holds a few counts of this clonotype. The chain combines TRBV7-9 with TRBJ2-1; D is ambiguous. Trimming took off 3 bases at V and 6 bases at J, with 12 bases between the two ends. Per the germline V gene, CDR1 is SEHNR and CDR2 is FQNEAQ (reference sequence). The CDR3 consists of 14 residues. CDR3 residues: CASSFYGQSNEQFF. For the CDR3, the DNA is TGTGCCAGCAGCTTCTACGGGCAATCCAATGAGCAGTTCTTC.

The chain couples TRBV7-8 to TRBJ1-1; 7 positions agree with TRBD1. From germline, CDR1 is SGHVS and CDR2 FQNEAQ. The CDR3 contains 17 residues. J was trimmed by 2 bases and V by 1 base; bases with no gene match: 10. CDR3 residues: CASSLDGTVMSNTEAFF. The DNA of the CDR3 is TGTGCCAGCAGCTTAGACGGGACAGTTATGTCCAACACTGAAGCTTTCTTT. Supplemented by reference TRBV7-8 and TRBJ1-1, the full variable domain reads GAGVSQSPRYKVAKRGQDVALRCDPISGHVSLFWYQQALGQGPEFLTYFQNEAQLDKSGLPSDRFFAERPEGSVSTLKIQRTQQEDSAVYLCASSLDGTVMSNTEAFFGQGTRLTVV.

This clonotype has only a few counts. The rearrangement joins TRBV5-1 to TRBJ2-6; TRBD1 is a possible D gene (6 bases). Trimming took 3 bases from V and 1 from J, leaving 26 bases between them. This CDR3 has 21 amino acids. Germline-derived CDR1 and CDR2 are SGHRS and YFSETQ. Here the CDR3 reads CASSSTGPRPLLWSGANVLTF. CDR3 DNA: TGCGCCAGCAGCTCAACAGGGCCGAGACCCCTGCTTTGGTCTGGGGCCAACGTCCTGACTTTC.

The chain has TRBV7-9 and TRBJ2-1; 9 nucleotides align to TRBD1. Germline V gives CDR1 SEHNR, CDR2 FQNEAQ (reference sequence). The CDR3 is made up of 15 amino acids. Unmatched junction bases numbered 2, after V lost 2 bases and J lost 3 bases. The CDR3 here is CASSLRTGVYNEQFF. CDR3 DNA sequence: TGTGCCAGCAGCTTAAGGACAGGGGTCTACAATGAGCAGTTCTTC.

The genes are TRBV7-9 and TRBJ2-4; D is tentatively TRBD1 or TRBD2 (5 bases each). Trimming took off 1 base at V and 6 bases at J, with 16 bases between the two ends. Germline CDR1 is SEHNR and CDR2 is FQNEAQ (reference sequence). The CDR3 sequence is 16 residues long. CDR3 bases: TGTGCCAGCAGCTTAGGCCCAGTGGGGGATGGAAACATTCAGTACTTC. Amino acid sequence: CASSLGPVGDGNIQYF.

This chain joins TRBV15 and TRBJ1-1; D unresolved. CDR1 and CDR2 (germline): LNHNV, YYDKDF (reference sequence). This CDR3 comprises 14 residues. V lost 0 bases, J lost 5 bases, and 10 bases lay in between. CDR3 residues: CATSREGESTEAFF. The CDR3 coding sequence is TGTGCCACCAGCAGAGAGGGAGAGTCGACTGAAGCTTTCTTT.

In its sample, this clonotype was seen a few times. A read error may account for a junction end that differs from germline. The chain joins TRBV5-6 to TRBJ1-4; no definite D call. This CDR3 has 14 residues. CDR1 is SGHDT and CDR2 is YYEEEE in the germline V gene. CDR3 residues: CASSRQETNERLFF. The CDR3 bases are TGTGCCAGCAGCAGGCAAGAAACTAATGAAAGACTGTTTTTT.

Here the CDR3 DNA reads TGCAGTGCTCCCCCGGAAAGATTTGGAGAGACCCAGTACTTC. Its translation: CSAPPERFGETQYF. This rearrangement joins TRBV20-1 to TRBJ2-5; no clear D. The germline V and J ends were trimmed by 5 bases and 4 bases, with 17 bases remaining between them. CDR3 length: 14 amino acids. The germline V gene has CDR1 DFQATT and CDR2 SNEGSKA (reference sequence).

This chain joins TRBV19 and TRBJ1-6; 9 bases agree with TRBD1. The CDR3 contains 15 residues. The germline V gene encodes CDR1 LNHDA and CDR2 SQIVND (reference sequence). J lost 10 bases, V lost 3 bases, and 7 bases had no gene match. CDR3 bases: TGTGCCAGTAGTATTTCACAGGGGGCATCGTCACCCCTCCACTTT. Its protein product is CASSISQGASSPLHF.

The rearrangement joins TRBV20-1 to TRBJ1-1; D may be TRBD1 (6 bases). Germline CDR1 and CDR2: DFQATT and SNEGSKA (reference sequence). V gave up 4 bases and J gave up 4 bases, with 16 bases separating them. This CDR3 spans 14 amino acids. CDR3 DNA sequence: TGCAGTGCTAAAGAGCACAGGGCGAGCACTGAAGCTTTCTTT. It yields the protein CSAKEHRASTEAFF.

A few counts support this clonotype. The chain recombines TRBV12-3 or TRBV12-4 with TRBJ1-4; 7 nucleotides align to TRBD1. The V and J ends lost 6 bases and 7 bases, in that order; junction bases with no gene match: 14. The CDR3 consists of 16 residues. CDR3 residues: CASSLWSQGEREKLFF. The CDR3 region has the DNA TGTGCCAGCAGCCTCTGGAGCCAGGGGGAGCGTGAAAAACTGTTTTTT.